This TCR beta chain was identified during a study of CD8+CD57+ T cells in acquired aplastic anemia. Overall study: The sorted CD4+ and CD8+ cells yielded an average approximately 3 ug of DNA. Whole-study results and caveats: Found in both controls and patients were twenty-nine CD8+ CDR3 sequences. The CD8+ Simpson's diversity of patients and controls was not significantly different.

This clonotype is termed medium-sized. Its matching antigen is unknown. Trimming at V came to 6 bases and at J to 4 bases, leaving 1 base not matched to a gene. Per the germline V gene, CDR1 is SQVTM and CDR2 is ANQGSEA. CDR3 length: 12 amino acids. CDR3 and TCR beta VDJ profiling relied on a genomic DNA template. TCRdb ran MiXCR on the reads and lists one entry per CDR3 protein. This sample carries some 410,000 distinct CDR3 sequences, 55% to 70% of them seen once, and the ten largest clones take under 5%. The sequenced material came from sorted CD4+, CD8+, or CD8+CD57+ T cells (not recorded which) from PBMCs. The chain links TRBV29-1 to TRBJ1-5, with 9 positions matching TRBD1. This receptor was obtained from a human donor in good health, serving as a control. The chain's CDR3 is CSVGTGNQPQHF. DNA for the CDR3: TGCAGCGTGGGGACAGGGAATCAGCCCCAGCATTTT. The full variable domain, in which reference TRBV29-1 and TRBJ1-5 provide the parts outside the CDR3, is SAVISQKPSRDICQRGTSLTIQCQVDSQVTMMFWYRQQPGQSLTLIATANQGSEATYESGFVIDKFPISRPNLTFSTLTVSNMSPEDSSIYLCSVGTGNQPQHFGDGTRLSIL.